This T cell receptor (beta chain) was sequenced in a study of blood T cell repertoires in COVID-19. Study information: Samples taken during acute and convalescent COVID-19 were collected in the United States, Italy and Spain.

Per the original methods: How many nucleated cells were present was estimated from reference gene primer amplification. Clones were read by immunoSEQ multiplex PCR, and TCRdb kept only the in-frame ones, dropping some. Clone size and the V and J calls come from that table; the DNA yielded D and trimming. The sample records some 240,000 clones, about 89% being singletons. The germline V gene has CDR1 SGDLS and CDR2 YYNGEE. The CDR3 is 19 amino acids. Trimming removed 3 bases from V and 0 bases from J; junction bases left unmatched: 13. This TCR came from a man aged 60 to 69 who had recovered from COVID-19. Source material: peripheral blood. The rearrangement joins TRBV9 to TRBJ2-1; 9 bases line up with TRBD2. The CDR3 loop reads CASSAPVGGGRDSYNEQFF. DNA of the CDR3: TGTGCCAGCAGCGCCCCGGTAGGTGGCGGGAGGGACTCCTACAATGAGCAGTTCTTC.